One sample yielded the 18 T cell receptor beta chains listed below, sequenced in a study of monozygotic twins with inflammatory bowel disease. Reanalyzing the 5' RACE reads, TCRdb keeps one entry per CDR3 protein, without DNA. This specimen shows 420,000 or so distinct CDR3 sequences; the ten leading clones hold 2% to 2.5%. Sequenced input: blood. The receptors originated from a human donor with ulcerative colitis or Crohn's disease, or a healthy co-twin of an affected twin (not recorded which).

The V call is TRBV7-2, the J call TRBJ1-1. This CDR3 spans 15 amino acids. Germline CDR1 SGHTA, CDR2 FQGNSA. The CDR3 region is CASSLGVQRSTEAFF.

The rearrangement joins TRBV5-1 to TRBJ1-6; the D gene TCRdb calls, TRBD1, cannot be checked with no DNA. Germline assignment: CDR1 SGHRS and CDR2 YFSETQ. The CDR3 sequence is 15 residues long. CDR3 sequence reads: CASSALQGRISPLHF.

This CDR3 is CASSQEGLAGGLTDTQYF. The gene calls are TRBV4-2 and TRBJ2-3; the D call from TCRdb, TRBD2, cannot be confirmed without DNA. The V gene's germline CDR1 is LGHNA and CDR2 YNFKEQ. This CDR3 spans 18 amino acids.

The chain links TRBV7-2 to TRBJ1-5; the TCRdb call, TRBD1, lacks DNA for checking. This CDR3 region has 15 residues. CDR1 and CDR2 from the germline V gene are SGHTA and FQGNSA. CDR3 amino acids: CASSSSTGKNQPQHF. Full variable domain (outside the CDR3, taken from reference TRBV7-2 and TRBJ1-5): GAGVSQSPSNKVTEKGKDVELRCDPISGHTALYWYRQSLGQGLEFLIYFQGNSAPDKSGLPSDRFSAERTGGSVSTLTIQRTQQEDSAVYLCASSSSTGKNQPQHFGDGTRLSIL.

The J gene is TRBJ1-2, the V gene TRBV20-1; TCRdb lists TRBD1, though no DNA is available to test this call. CDR1 DFQATT and CDR2 SNEGSKA come from the germline V gene (reference sequence). The CDR3 extends over 14 amino acids. The CDR3 spells CSARDLDTNYGYTF.

The chain carries TRBV5-1 and TRBJ2-7; TCRdb proposes TRBD2, but this gene call is untestable without DNA. CDR1 is SGHRS, CDR2 YFSETQ, per germline. The CDR3 is 16 residues long. CDR3 protein: CASSLKAGGSSYEQYF.

The chain carries TRBV15 and TRBJ2-7. Germline V gives CDR1 LNHNV, CDR2 YYDKDF (reference sequence). This CDR3 spans 11 amino acids. The chain's CDR3 is CATSGEYEQYF.

The chain combines TRBV11-2 with TRBJ2-4; with no DNA, the TCRdb D assignment of TRBD1 cannot be verified. CDR1 and CDR2 (germline): SGHAT, FQNNGV. The CDR3 covers 16 residues. The CDR3 reads CASSAKGAGAKNIQYF. Filled out from reference TRBV11-2 and TRBJ2-4, the complete variable domain reads EAGVAQSPRYKIIEKRQSVAFWCNPISGHATLYWYQQILGQGPKLLIQFQNNGVVDDSQLPKDRFSAERLKGVDSTLKIQPAKLEDSAVYLCASSAKGAGAKNIQYFGAGTRLSVL.

V usage is TRBV12-3 or TRBV12-4 and J usage is TRBJ2-2. This CDR3 spans 13 amino acids. CDR3 residues: CASSLSLGGELFF.

The genes are TRBV7-9 and TRBJ2-7; with no DNA, the TCRdb D assignment of TRBD2 cannot be verified. The CDR3 is 14 amino acids. In germline, CDR1 is SEHNR, CDR2 FQNEAQ (reference sequence). CDR3 sequence reads: CASSSSGSSYEQYF. The full variable domain, with the rest looked up from reference TRBV7-9 and TRBJ2-7, is DTGVSQNPRHKITKRGQNVTFRCDPISEHNRLYWYRQTLGQGPEFLTYFQNEAQLEKSRLLSDRFSAERPKGSFSTLEIQRTEQGDSAMYLCASSSSGSSYEQYFGPGTRLTVT.

CDR3 sequence: CSVPGQGSQPQHF. The chain employs TRBV20-1 and TRBJ1-5; TCRdb names TRBD1, which stays unverified in the absence of DNA. This CDR3 spans 13 amino acids. CDR1 and CDR2 from the germline V gene are DFQATT and SNEGSKA (reference sequence).

The gene calls are TRBV5-1 and TRBJ2-7; TCRdb calls TRBD1, which cannot be checked without DNA. CDR3 length: 15 amino acids. Germline values: CDR1 SGHRS, CDR2 YFSETQ. The chain's CDR3 is CASSSAGGSSYEQYF.

The chain links TRBV28 to TRBJ2-3; checking the TCRdb D call of TRBD1 is not possible without DNA. The germline CDR1 and CDR2 sequences are MDHEN and SYDVKM. The CDR3 sequence is 15 residues long. CDR3: CASSWAPGRRDTQYF.

This chain uses TRBV7-3 with TRBJ2-1; TCRdb's D call, TRBD2, is unchecked because there is no DNA. From germline, CDR1 is SGHTA and CDR2 FQGTGA. This CDR3 is built from 15 residues. CDR3: CASSLTRESHNEQFF.

The rearrangement links TRBV20-1 to TRBJ1-2. CDR3 length: 17 amino acids. CDR1 DFQATT and CDR2 SNEGSKA come from the germline V gene (reference sequence). CDR3 loop: CSARVPRVASAMGGYTF.

The gene calls are TRBV6-5 and TRBJ1-3. The CDR3 has 18 residues. Germline CDR1 and CDR2: MNHEY and SVGAGI. The CDR3 is CASSYSRQGGPSGNTIYF.

This chain uses TRBV6-1 with TRBJ2-5; absent DNA, TCRdb's TRBD1 call cannot be checked. Germline values: CDR1 MNHNS, CDR2 SASEGT. CDR3 length: 15 amino acids. This chain's CDR3 is CASSEGGWGGETQYF.

CDR3: CASSLGGVLAKNIQYF. The chain employs TRBV7-2 and TRBJ2-4; TCRdb selects TRBD2, and the lack of DNA leaves this call unchecked. CDR1 and CDR2 (germline): SGHTA, FQGNSA. This CDR3 spans 16 amino acids.